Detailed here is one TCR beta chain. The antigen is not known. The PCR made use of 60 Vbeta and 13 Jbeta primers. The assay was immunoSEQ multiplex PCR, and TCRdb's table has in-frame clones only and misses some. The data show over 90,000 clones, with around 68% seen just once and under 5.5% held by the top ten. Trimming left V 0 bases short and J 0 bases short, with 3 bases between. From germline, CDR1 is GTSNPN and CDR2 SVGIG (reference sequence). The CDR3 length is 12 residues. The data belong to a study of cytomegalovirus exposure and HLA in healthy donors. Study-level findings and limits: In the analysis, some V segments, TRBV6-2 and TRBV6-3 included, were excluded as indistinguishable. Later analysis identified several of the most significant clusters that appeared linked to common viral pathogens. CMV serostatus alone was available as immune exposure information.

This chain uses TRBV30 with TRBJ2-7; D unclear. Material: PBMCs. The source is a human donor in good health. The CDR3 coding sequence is TGTGCCTGGAGTGTAGCCTCCTACGAGCAGTACTTC. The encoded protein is CAWSVASYEQYF. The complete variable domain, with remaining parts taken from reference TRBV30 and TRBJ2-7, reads SQTIHQWPATLVQPVGSPLSLECTVEGTSNPNLYWYRQAAGRGLQLLFYSVGIGQISSEVPQNLSASRPQDRQFILSSKKLLLSDSGFYLCAWSVASYEQYFGPGTRLTVT.